This section outlines one TCR beta chain sequence together with its context. The data originate from a study of TIL therapy for anti-PD-1-resistant metastatic lung cancer. For the study at large: Most patients had lung adenocarcinoma; several tumors were EGFR-mutant, two ALK-rearranged; half smoked currently or formerly. Tumors carried a median 1.5 non-synonymous mutations per megabase.

Germline V gives CDR1 SGHRS, CDR2 YFSETQ. V lost 0 bases, J lost 1 base, and 6 bases stayed unmatched. The CDR3 contains 16 residues. Time point reported: pre-treatment sample, taken before nivolumab and TIL therapy. Pleural nodules or supraclavicular lymph nodes made up most of the excised metastases sampled. Tumors were harvested before any PD-1/PD-L1 blockade. Enrollment ran from October 2017 to January 2020. This was the immunoSEQ v3 assay. Clones were sequenced by immunoSEQ multiplex PCR, and TCRdb holds only the in-frame ones, with some missing. The sample shows more than 90,000 clones, 50% to 70% of them seen only once.

The receptor comes from a person between 25 and 80 years old with non-small cell lung cancer. The genes are TRBV5-1 and TRBJ2-5; 7 nucleotides align to TRBD1. The material sequenced was tumor tissue, taken at baseline. The CDR3 region is CASSLGSGGFQETQYF. The CDR3 coding sequence is TGCGCCAGCAGCTTGGGTTCAGGGGGATTCCAAGAGACCCAGTACTTC.